Sequencing of this T cell receptor (beta chain) was carried out in a study of vaccination effects on CD4 cells after COVID-19. At the level of the study: Everyone in the study got two shots of either the BNT162b2 or mRNA-1273 vaccine.

Produced via immunoSEQ multiplex PCR; TCRdb's table is partial and in-frame only. The sample holds tens of thousands of clones, about four fifths seen once. In regard to this clone: The antigen remains undetermined.

Antigen-specific CD4+ T cells were first expanded with viral peptide pools by the ViraFEST assay and only then sequenced. Investigators separated out CD4+ T cells once 9 to 11 days of culture had passed. Cultivation was performed at a few million PBMC per well with approximately 9 IU/ml IL-2 and around 10 ug/ml peptides added. Both day 3 and day 7 saw half the medium replaced with IL-2 medium. V lost 5 bases and J 7 bases, leaving 17 bases between the germline ends. The CDR3 contains 14 residues. Germline lookup yields CDR1 LNHDA and CDR2 SQIVND (reference sequence). The rearrangement uses TRBV19 and TRBJ1-1; D is unclear. The specimen comprised CD4+ T cells from PBMCs cultured with HCoV-229E spike peptides, sampled before COVID-19 vaccination. This sequence was found in a human donor who received a COVID-19 vaccine. The CDR3 nucleotides are TGTGCCAGTAGTCCTTGGGGAACGAATGGTGAAGCTTTCTTT. Translating it yields CASSPWGTNGEAFF.